The rows below give T cell receptor beta chains drawn from one sample of a study of OX40 agonist ivuxolimab in advanced cancers. Generated by immunoSEQ multiplex PCR, the TCRdb table keeps only in-frame clones and is missing some. The data contain about 48,000 clones, 79% of them seen just once; the ten biggest clones take up about 1.9%. This specimen consisted of CD4+ or CD8+ T cells sorted from blood, obtained in a trial of the OX40 agonist ivuxolimab. The receptors originated from an adult with an advanced solid tumor such as melanoma, head and neck, liver or kidney cancer. The CDR3 runs from the conserved cysteine through the conserved F or W. The order of the fields is J gene, clone size, D gene, V gene, CDR3 DNA, CDR3 protein. The D gene is left open where the match is weak. Not all rows give a size; the values are once, few, many and, for expanded clones, a class.

>TRBJ2-2|-|-|TRBV28
TGTGCCAGCACCCCAGGGGCGGTGAACACCGGGGAGCTGTTTTTT
CASTPGAVNTGELFF
>TRBJ2-6|-|-|TRBV7-2
TGTGCCAGCAGCCCCCAGGCAGCTACCTCTGGGGCCAACGTCCTGACTTTC
CASSPQAATSGANVLTF
>TRBJ1-4|few|-|TRBV4-3
TGCGCCAGCAGCCAGGGATTTTCAGGGGTGGGAGAAAAACTGTTTTTT
CASSQGFSGVGEKLFF
>TRBJ1-5|once|TRBD1|TRBV14
TGTGCCAGCAGCCAAGGGACAGGGGGGCCCAATCAGCCCCAGCATTTT
CASSQGTGGPNQPQHF
>TRBJ2-2|-|TRBD2|TRBV25-1
TGTGCCAGCAGTGAGGGCGGACTAGCGGGAGTGGTTACCGGGGAGCTGTTTTTT
CASSEGGLAGVVTGELFF
>TRBJ1-2|-|-|TRBV27
TGTGCCAGCGGTGGCAGTTTAAGTAACTATGGCTACACCTTC
CASGGSLSNYGYTF
>TRBJ1-1|-|-|TRBV6-9
TGTGCCGGCACCATTGGTGATATGAACACTGAAGCTTTCTTT
CAGTIGDMNTEAFF
>TRBJ2-5|-|TRBD1|TRBV28
TGTGCCAGCAGCTGGGGGACAGGTGCTGCGGAGACCCAGTACTTC
CASSWGTGAAETQYF
>TRBJ1-1|-|-|TRBV7-2
TGTGCCAGCAACACAGGGTACACTGAAGCTTTCTTT
CASNTGYTEAFF
>TRBJ1-1|-|TRBD1|TRBV7-8
TGTGCCAGCAGCCCAGGGACAGGGGTTTCTTCTAAAGCTTTCTTT
CASSPGTGVSSKAFF